The text below deals with one T cell receptor beta chain. The CDR3 spans 14 residues. J lost 3 bases, V lost 10 bases, and 8 bases had no gene match. Germline V gene sequence: CDR1 MNHEY, CDR2 SVGAGI. Selected positively for CCR7 and CD45RO-negative, naive CD8 cells excluded terminally differentiated effector memory CD45RA+ cells. These data originate in a study of shared clonotypes between healthy human individuals. Profiling relied on immunoSEQ multiplex PCR, and the TCRdb table lists in-frame clones only, not all of them. The data show roughly 2.1 million clones, approximately 94% seen once. V usage is TRBV6-5 and J usage is TRBJ1-1; 10 nucleotides align to TRBD1. Input material: naive CD8+ T cells from PBMCs. The receptor was isolated from a man younger than 30 in good health. Some clones in this sample may be carry-over from other donors' samples. The CDR3 loop reads CATIDRGLDTEAFF. The CDR3 bases are TGTGCCACAATTGACAGGGGGCTGGACACTGAAGCTTTCTTT.